This is a list of T cell receptor beta chains from one sample in a study of T-cell memory formation after mild COVID-19. TCRdb re-called the 5' RACE reads with MiXCR, one entry per CDR3 protein. The table records around 450,000 distinct CDR3 sequences, 15% to 25% of them present only once. The source material was PBMCs or a T cell subset sorted from them (not recorded which). Receptors originate from an adult woman who had mild COVID-19 (a few samples of this study predate the infection). Cell type and time point are not known. Each CDR3 is given with its conserved first and last residue. The order of the fields is V gene, J gene, clone size, D gene, CDR3 DNA, CDR3 protein. D genes are given only for firm matches. Size values are once, few and many counts, or a class for expanded clones, and some rows have none.

TRBV7-9	TRBJ1-1	NA	NA	TGTGCCAGCAGTCAGGGGTCCCACACTGAAGCTTTCTTT	CASSQGSHTEAFF
TRBV28	TRBJ2-1	NA	NA	TGTGCCAGCAGTCCCTACAGGGAGACTTACAATGAGCAGTTCTTC	CASSPYRETYNEQFF
TRBV12-3/TRBV12-4	TRBJ1-6	NA	NA	TGTGCCAGCAGTTTTAAGGCTTATAATTCACCCCTCCACTTT	CASSFKAYNSPLHF
TRBV27	TRBJ2-7	NA	NA	TGTGCCAGCAGTTTATATAGGGACTACGAGCAGTACTTC	CASSLYRDYEQYF
TRBV5-1	TRBJ1-2	NA	NA	TGCGCCAGCAGCGGGGACGTGTCCGGGTTCATCTACACCTTC	CASSGDVSGFIYTF
TRBV30	TRBJ2-3	NA	NA	TGTGCCTCTGGGGGCGCGGTCGGCACAGATACGCAGTATTTT	CASGGAVGTDTQYF
TRBV20-1	TRBJ2-5	many	NA	TGCAGTGCTCGAGCTGGACCCCAGACCCAGTACTTC	CSARAGPQTQYF
TRBV6-1	TRBJ1-4	few	TRBD1	TGTGCCAGCAGCCTGACAGGGGCCAATGAAAAACTGTTTTTT	CASSLTGANEKLFF
TRBV20-1	TRBJ2-7	few	NA	TGCAGTGCTAGGATCATCGGCTACGAGCAGTACTTC	CSARIIGYEQYF
TRBV12-3/TRBV12-4	TRBJ2-3	NA	NA	TGTGCCAGCAGCGGACCAATAACAGATACGCAGTATTTT	CASSGPITDTQYF
TRBV7-9	TRBJ1-4	NA	TRBD1	TGTGCCAGCAGCCCCGGACAGGTTCTTAATGAAAAACTGTTTTTT	CASSPGQVLNEKLFF
TRBV2	TRBJ2-7	few	NA	TGTGCCAGCAGTGCATCTATCCGCGAGCAGTACTTC	CASSASIREQYF
TRBV20-1	TRBJ1-4	NA	TRBD1	TGCAGTGCTAGGGTCCAGGGGGCGCCGGGTGAAAAACTGTTTTTT	CSARVQGAPGEKLFF
TRBV30	TRBJ2-5	few	NA	TGTGCCTGGATTAGAGTAAAGATCCCAGAGACCCAGTACTTC	CAWIRVKIPETQYF
TRBV12-3/TRBV12-4	TRBJ2-1	NA	TRBD2	TGTGCCAGCAGTTCCAGACTAGCGGGCCCCCGCTCCTACAATGAGCAGTTCTTC	CASSSRLAGPRSYNEQFF
TRBV4-1	TRBJ1-1	once	NA	TGCGCCAGCAGCCAAGTTTACAAATTTGGGGGCACTGAAGCTTTCTTT	CASSQVYKFGGTEAFF
TRBV6-5	TRBJ1-4	few	NA	TGTGCCAGCAGTCTGACAGTGAATGAAAAACTGTTTTTT	CASSLTVNEKLFF
TRBV4-2	TRBJ2-5	NA	NA	TGTGCCAGCAGCCAAGTACAAAGACAAGAGACCCAGTACTTC	CASSQVQRQETQYF
TRBV6-2/TRBV6-3	TRBJ1-5	many	TRBD1	TGTGCCAGCAGGGGGGACAGGGGCAGCAATCAGCCCCAGCATTTT	CASRGDRGSNQPQHF
TRBV5-1	TRBJ1-1	NA	TRBD1	TGCGCCAGCAGCTTACAAGGACAGGACGCTTTCTTT	CASSLQGQDAFF
TRBV5-1	TRBJ1-1	few	NA	TGCGCCAGCTCCGACCCAGGTGCTGAAGCTTTCTTT	CASSDPGAEAFF
TRBV12-3/TRBV12-4	TRBJ2-2	NA	NA	TGTGCCAGCAGGCCAGGGGTTAGGGTGGCCGGGGAGCTGTTTTTT	CASRPGVRVAGELFF
TRBV10-3	TRBJ1-5	few	NA	TGTGCCATCAGTGAGTCCGGCCGGAATCAGCCCCAGCATTTT	CAISESGRNQPQHF
TRBV4-3	TRBJ2-1	many	TRBD2	TGCGCCAGCAGCCAAGACCGAGCGGGAGGAATAAATGAGCAGTTCTTC	CASSQDRAGGINEQFF
TRBV6-4	TRBJ2-3	few	NA	TGTGCCAGCAGTGACTGGGGCCTCGACACAGATACGCAGTATTTT	CASSDWGLDTDTQYF
TRBV5-1	TRBJ2-1	many	NA	TGCGCCAGCAGCGGGGGTATAATGGGGGGCTCCTACAATGAGCAGTTCTTC	CASSGGIMGGSYNEQFF
TRBV20-1	TRBJ2-7	few	NA	TGCAGTGCTTGGACAGCCGATGGGGGGGAGCAGTACTTC	CSAWTADGGEQYF
TRBV15	TRBJ2-3	NA	NA	TGTGCCACCAGCAGAACCGCGGAGGATTCCACAGATACGCAGTATTTT	CATSRTAEDSTDTQYF
TRBV6-5	TRBJ1-1	few	TRBD1	TGTGCCAGCAGGGGAGGGGGCGAGACTGAAGCTTTCTTT	CASRGGGETEAFF
TRBV29-1	TRBJ2-5	few	TRBD2	TGCAGCGTTACTAGCGGGGTCGAGACCCAGTACTTC	CSVTSGVETQYF
TRBV4-3	TRBJ2-7	NA	NA	TGCGCCAGCAGCCAAGATTCGTCCCCCTACGAGCAGTACTTC	CASSQDSSPYEQYF
TRBV7-2	TRBJ2-7	NA	NA	TGTGCCAGCAGCTCCCCTTGGGGCGGAAGGGGACCGGCGGGCGAGCAGTACTTC	CASSSPWGGRGPAGEQYF
TRBV2	TRBJ1-2	NA	NA	TGTGCCAGCAGTGAAAGGAAGGCAGGACGGGGGGGTGGCTACACCTTC	CASSERKAGRGGGYTF
TRBV19	TRBJ2-2	NA	TRBD2	TGTGCCAGTTCCTGGAGCCTAGCGGGAGCGATGTTTTTT	CASSWSLAGAMFF
TRBV9	TRBJ1-1	NA	NA	TGTGCCAGCAGCGTAGGTCCTGAAGCTTTCTTT	CASSVGPEAFF
TRBV23-1	TRBJ2-4	few	TRBD1	TGCGCCATCAACATCGACAGGGGATCCAAAAACATTCAGTACTTC	CAINIDRGSKNIQYF
TRBV30	TRBJ2-4	NA	NA	TGTGCCTGGGACCAGGGAGCCTTGGGCATTCAGTACTTC	CAWDQGALGIQYF
TRBV15	TRBJ2-1	few	NA	TGTGCCACCAGCAGAGGGACTAACTACAATGAGCAGTTCTTC	CATSRGTNYNEQFF
TRBV5-1	TRBJ2-3	once	TRBD2	TGCGCCAGCAGCCCATCCGGACTAGCGGGAGCCCCCGATACGCAGTATTTT	CASSPSGLAGAPDTQYF
TRBV4-1	TRBJ2-3	NA	TRBD1	TGCGCCAGCAGCGACCCAATCCGGGACAGTCGCACAGATACGCAGTATTTT	CASSDPIRDSRTDTQYF
TRBV19	TRBJ2-3	NA	TRBD2	TGTGCCAGTAGTATCTCCGGTCGGGGACTAGCGGGAGTGGTCACAGATACGCAGTATTTT	CASSISGRGLAGVVTDTQYF
TRBV7-7	TRBJ2-5	NA	NA	TGTGCCAGCAGCTTAGCGGGGGGTAAAGAGACCCAGTACTTC	CASSLAGGKETQYF
TRBV4-1	TRBJ1-5	few	NA	TGCGCCAGCAGCCAAGATTGGGGTCAGCCCCAGCATTTT	CASSQDWGQPQHF
TRBV6-5	TRBJ2-7	NA	NA	TGTGCCACTCGGCTCATGGCGGCGAGCGAGCAGTACTTC	CATRLMAASEQYF
TRBV24-1	TRBJ2-2	NA	NA	TGTGCCACCAGTGATACTTACACCGGGGAGCTGTTTTTT	CATSDTYTGELFF
TRBV21-1	TRBJ2-3	few	NA	TGTGCCAGCAGCAAAGACAGGGATTCTTCAGATACGCAGTATTTT	CASSKDRDSSDTQYF
TRBV4-1	TRBJ1-5	NA	NA	TGCGCCAGCAGCCAAGTCCCAGGGGACCAGCCCCAGCATTTT	CASSQVPGDQPQHF
TRBV27	TRBJ2-7	few	NA	TGTGCCAGCTCCCCACTGGGGTTCGCGGGGATCAACGAGCAGTACTTC	CASSPLGFAGINEQYF